Here is one TCR beta chain with its context. TCRdb recomputed calls from the 5' RACE reads with MiXCR, one row per CDR3 protein. The table records under 900,000 distinct CDR3 sequences, about 20% of them present only once. The data are from a study of identical twins. Losses at the gene ends were 4 bases for V and 4 bases for J; bases not matched to a gene: 13. CDR1 is SGHNT and CDR2 is YYREEE in the germline V gene (reference sequence). CDR3 length equals 17 residues. These data are also associated with another study on T cells expressing NK-cell markers.

The sequencing input was PBMCs. The sequence came from a young woman in good health. V usage is TRBV5-4 and J usage is TRBJ2-1; 8 bases are shared with TRBD1. The CDR3 DNA sequence: TGTGCCAGCAGCGAGCCTTTCCGGGACAGGTCGTACAATGAGCAGTTCTTC. This codes for CASSEPFRDRSYNEQFF.